These 27 T cell receptor beta chains were sequenced from one sample in a study of blood T cell repertoires in COVID-19. Profiling relied on immunoSEQ multiplex PCR, and the TCRdb table lists in-frame clones only, not all of them. This repertoire shows about 150,000 clones, 70% to 90% found once; its top ten account for more than 4%. Sequences were obtained from peripheral blood. These receptors were collected from a woman between 50 and 59 years old with acute or convalescent COVID-19.

This chain links TRBV29-1 with TRBJ2-7; D is possibly TRBD1 (5 bases). The CDR3 is 12 residues long. Germline V gene sequence: CDR1 SQVTM, CDR2 ANQGSEA. V was pared by 4 bases and J by 2 bases, with 9 bases between. In nucleotides, the CDR3 is TGCAGCGTTGTAGGCAGGGCCTACGAGCAGTACTTC. It translates to CSVVGRAYEQYF.

The genes are TRBV2 and TRBJ1-1, with no clear D. The CDR3 consists of 15 residues. CDR1 is SNHLY, CDR2 FYNNEI, per germline. V was pared by 2 bases and J by 1 base, with 11 bases between. The CDR3 reads CASSESGLPNTEAFF. For the CDR3, the DNA is TGTGCCAGCAGTGAATCTGGACTCCCGAACACTGAAGCTTTCTTT.

The chain combines TRBV7-2 with TRBJ1-5; D is unclear. Germline assignment: CDR1 SGHTA and CDR2 FQGNSA. V lost 4 bases and J 1 base, leaving 11 bases between the germline ends. The CDR3 covers 15 residues. This CDR3 is CASSSNVQSNQPQHF. DNA of the CDR3: TGTGCCAGCAGCTCAAATGTCCAGAGCAATCAGCCCCAGCATTTT.

This clone was found once. The J gene is TRBJ1-4, the V gene TRBV10-3; possible D gene TRBD1, 5 bases. Trimming removed 0 bases at V and 8 bases at J, with 13 bases between. CDR1 and CDR2 (germline): ENHRY, SYGVKD. CDR3 length: 15 amino acids. CDR3 in amino acids: CAISESGGLGEKLFF. The CDR3 DNA reads as TGTGCCATCAGTGAGTCGGGGGGATTAGGAGAAAAACTGTTTTTT.

This rearrangement joins TRBV7-9 to TRBJ1-6; D is unresolved. Trimming cost V 4 bases and J 10 bases, with 14 bases left between them. Germline CDR1 and CDR2: SEHNR and FQNEAQ (reference sequence). CDR3 length: 14 residues. CDR3 DNA sequence: TGTGCCAGCAGCTCTAGCGTGGGTGGATCACCCCTCCACTTT. Translated: CASSSSVGGSPLHF. Full variable domain (rest looked up from reference TRBV7-9 and TRBJ1-6): DTGVSQNPRHKITKRGQNVTFRCDPISEHNRLYWYRQTLGQGPEFLTYFQNEAQLEKSRLLSDRFSAERPKGSFSTLEIQRTEQGDSAMYLCASSSSVGGSPLHFGNGTRLTVT.

The CDR3 sequence is CASHPGQGHGYTF. In DNA, the CDR3 is TGTGCCAGCCACCCTGGACAGGGGCATGGCTACACCTTC. The rearrangement links TRBV27 to TRBJ1-2; 9 bases are a match to TRBD1. From germline, CDR1 is MNHEY and CDR2 SMNVEV (reference sequence). V shed 8 bases and J 6 bases; nucleotides not matched to a gene: 7. The CDR3 length is 13 residues.

The chain couples TRBV11-3 to TRBJ1-1; 7 bases align to TRBD1. V lost 5 bases and J lost 4; bases outside the gene matches: 7. This CDR3 has 14 residues. Germline CDR1 is SGHNT and CDR2 is YENEEA. This CDR3 is CASSPQTGSTEAFF. DNA for the CDR3: TGTGCCAGCAGCCCCCAGACAGGGAGCACTGAAGCTTTCTTT. The full variable domain, in which reference TRBV11-3 and TRBJ1-1 provide the parts outside the CDR3, is EAGVVQSPRYKIIEKKQPVAFWCNPISGHNTLYWYLQNLGQGPELLIRYENEEAVDDSQLPKDRFSAERLKGVDSTLKIQPAELGDSAVYLCASSPQTGSTEAFFGQGTRLTVV.

The V and J genes are TRBV7-3 and TRBJ2-1; possibly TRBD1 for D (5 bases). Germline V gene sequence: CDR1 SGHTA, CDR2 FQGTGA. The germline V and J ends were trimmed by 5 bases and 0 bases, with 11 bases remaining between them. This CDR3 comprises 15 residues. CDR3 loop: CASSLSRASYNEQFF. The CDR3 DNA is TGTGCCAGCAGCCTCTCCAGGGCCTCCTACAATGAGCAGTTCTTC.

This rearrangement joins TRBV6-5 to TRBJ1-4, with D hard to call. Trimming removed 8 bases at V and 7 bases at J, with 14 bases between. Germline assignment: CDR1 MNHEY and CDR2 SVGAGI. The CDR3 has 13 amino acids. The CDR3 region is CASASGAGEKLFF. The CDR3 DNA sequence: TGTGCCAGCGCATCGGGAGCAGGTGAAAAACTGTTTTTT.

The V gene is TRBV11-3, the J gene TRBJ1-1; unclear D gene. Germline V gene sequence: CDR1 SGHNT, CDR2 YENEEA. There are 13 residues in the CDR3. Trimming cost V 4 bases and J 1 base, with 7 bases left between them. CDR3 in DNA: TGTGCCAGCAGCTCCGGTGGGAACACTGAAGCTTTCTTT. Translated, it gives CASSSGGNTEAFF.

The V and J genes are TRBV19 and TRBJ2-1; the D gene is possibly TRBD2 (5 bases). Trimming shortened V by 1 base and J by 10 bases, and 23 bases separated the two germline ends. Germline assignment: CDR1 LNHDA and CDR2 SQIVND (reference sequence). The CDR3 loop spans 17 amino acids. This CDR3 is CASSIGTRLPRMEEQFF. The CDR3 DNA reads TGTGCCAGTAGTATAGGAACTAGGCTTCCACGAATGGAGGAGCAGTTCTTC.

This rearrangement joins TRBV12-5 to TRBJ1-5; TRBD1 might be the D (6 bases). The germline CDR1 and CDR2 sequences are LGHNT and FRNRAP. This CDR3 comprises 14 residues. Trimming took 1 base from V and 5 from J, leaving 9 bases between them. CDR3 DNA sequence: TGTGCTAGTGGTTTGGGGCAGGGGTATCAGCCCCAGCATTTT. Translated, it gives CASGLGQGYQPQHF.

This clone came up a few times. The chain is built from TRBV28 and TRBJ1-1; the D gene is possibly TRBD1 (5 bases). The V end was cut by 6 bases, the J end by 5 bases, with 19 bases between. The germline CDR1 and CDR2 sequences are MDHEN and SYDVKM. This CDR3 is built from 15 residues. The CDR3 protein is CASRYPTGEGTEAFF. DNA of the CDR3: TGTGCCAGCAGATACCCTACCGGGGAGGGGACTGAAGCTTTCTTT.

The chain carries TRBV13 and TRBJ2-1; D remains ambiguous. Germline V gives CDR1 PRHDT, CDR2 FYEKMQ (reference sequence). V was pared by 2 bases and J by 8 bases, with 13 bases between. This CDR3 is built from 14 residues. CDR3 amino acids: CASSLFGPVDEQFF. The CDR3 bases are TGTGCCAGCAGCTTATTTGGCCCCGTGGATGAGCAGTTCTTC.

This clone was detected only once. This chain connects TRBV19 to TRBJ1-3; 7 nucleotides match TRBD1. The germline V gene encodes CDR1 LNHDA and CDR2 SQIVND (reference sequence). The CDR3 length is 14 residues. Losses at the gene ends were 6 bases for V and 0 bases for J; bases not matched to a gene: 2. Here the CDR3 reads CASRGDSSGNTIYF. The CDR3 DNA sequence: TGTGCCAGTAGGGGGGACAGCTCTGGAAACACCATATATTTT.

The gene calls are TRBV7-6 and TRBJ1-5; TRBD1 might be the D (5 bases). This CDR3 is 14 amino acids long. CDR1 and CDR2 (germline): SGHVS, FNYEAQ. Trimming cost V 1 base and J 6 bases, with 10 bases left between them. CDR3 protein: CASSLDVGAQPQHF. CDR3 coding DNA: TGTGCCAGCAGCTTAGACGTAGGGGCTCAGCCCCAGCATTTT.

This clone was picked up one time. The chain is built from TRBV25-1 and TRBJ1-1, with 7 bases fitting TRBD1. After removal of 6 bases from V and 0 bases from J, the junction contained 10 bases not matched to a gene. CDR3 length equals 16 residues. CDR1 is MGHDK, CDR2 SYGVNS, per germline. This chain's CDR3 is CASSPLTGTLNTEAFF. As DNA, the CDR3 is TGTGCCAGCAGCCCCCTGACAGGGACCTTGAACACTGAAGCTTTCTTT.

V and J are TRBV20-1 and TRBJ1-1; TRBD1 aligns across 8 bases. CDR1 DFQATT and CDR2 SNEGSKA come from the germline V gene (reference sequence). The length of the CDR3 is 13 residues. Germline trimming cut 3 bases from V and 4 bases from J; bases unmatched to any gene: 4. DNA for the CDR3: TGCAGTGCTAGTCGGACAGGGTTCACTGAAGCTTTCTTT. As protein: CSASRTGFTEAFF.

The chain links TRBV18 to TRBJ1-2; 9 nucleotides align to TRBD1. The ends lost 0 bases at V and 8 bases at J; junction bases unmatched: 13. The germline V gene has CDR1 KGHSH and CDR2 LQKENI. This CDR3 region has 17 residues. CDR3 bases: TGTGCCAGCTCACCACCAAATACAGGGGGCGATTCTCCGGGCTACACCTTC. It is translated as CASSPPNTGGDSPGYTF.

The chain couples TRBV11-1 to TRBJ2-7; possible D gene TRBD1, 6 bases. V was trimmed by 5 bases and J by 5 bases, leaving 19 bases between them. The CDR3 totals 15 residues. Per the germline V gene, CDR1 is SGHAT and CDR2 is FQDESV (reference sequence). The CDR3 nucleotides read TGTGCCAGCAGCCCGCCGACAGGTTATGGTCACGAGCAGTACTTC. Translation gives CASSPPTGYGHEQYF.

V gene TRBV6-5 combines with J gene TRBJ2-1; 7 nucleotides agree with TRBD1. Germline CDR1 MNHEY, CDR2 SVGAGI. V shed 5 bases, J shed 7 bases, and the junction held 11 bases outside the gene matches. This CDR3 spans 15 amino acids. The CDR3 sequence: CASSLTGLVLNEQFF. As DNA, the CDR3 is TGTGCCAGCAGTCTGACAGGGCTAGTTTTAAATGAGCAGTTCTTC.

The CDR3 coding sequence is TGTGCCAGCAGCCAACGGAGCGGCTACACCTTC. Its translation: CASSQRSGYTF. This chain connects TRBV3-1 (or the pseudogene TRBV3-2) to TRBJ1-2, with D unclear. Germline V CDR1 and CDR2: LGHDT, YNNKEL (reference sequence). The CDR3 totals 11 residues. The germline V and J ends were trimmed by 2 bases and 8 bases, with 6 bases remaining between them.

This chain joins TRBV18 and TRBJ1-6, with TRBD1 identical over 10 bases. This CDR3 has 16 amino acids. The ends lost 6 bases at V and 13 bases at J; junction bases unmatched: 15. Germline V CDR1 and CDR2: KGHSH, LQKENI. The CDR3 DNA sequence: TGTGCCAGCTCCCCGTCGGGGACAGGGGAATCGTCGCCCCTCCACTTT. Encoded protein: CASSPSGTGESSPLHF.

The genes are TRBV28 and TRBJ1-4; D unclear. This CDR3 is 15 amino acids long. V lost 1 base, J lost 7 bases, and 13 bases lay in between. Germline assignment: CDR1 MDHEN and CDR2 SYDVKM. For the CDR3, the DNA is TGTGCCAGCAGTTTATCGGGATCGCGTGGTGAAAAACTGTTTTTT. Translation gives CASSLSGSRGEKLFF.

V usage is TRBV27 and J usage is TRBJ2-3; 7 bases line up with TRBD1. The V and J ends lost 10 bases and 4 bases, in that order; junction bases with no gene match: 8. Per the germline V gene, CDR1 is MNHEY and CDR2 is SMNVEV (reference sequence). The CDR3 is made up of 13 amino acids. The CDR3 nucleotides read TGTGCCACAGCGAGGGGGCTAGCAGATACGCAGTATTTT. Its protein product is CATARGLADTQYF.

This clone has just one count. V usage is TRBV5-1 and J usage is TRBJ1-4, with 7 positions matching TRBD1. The ends lost 3 bases at V and 0 bases at J; junction bases unmatched: 5. Per germline, CDR1 SGHRS and CDR2 YFSETQ. The CDR3 has 16 residues. CDR3: CASSWGQRATNEKLFF. CDR3 coding DNA: TGCGCCAGCAGCTGGGGACAGCGAGCAACTAATGAAAAACTGTTTTTT.

The V gene is TRBV6-5, the J gene TRBJ2-7, with 7 positions matching TRBD1. The CDR3 runs 15 residues. Germline lookup yields CDR1 MNHEY and CDR2 SVGAGI. Trimming removed 6 bases from V and 5 bases from J; junction bases left unmatched: 13. CDR3 in DNA: TGTGCCAGCAGACTAATACGGGACAGTCCCCACGAGCAGTACTTC. Protein sequence: CASRLIRDSPHEQYF.